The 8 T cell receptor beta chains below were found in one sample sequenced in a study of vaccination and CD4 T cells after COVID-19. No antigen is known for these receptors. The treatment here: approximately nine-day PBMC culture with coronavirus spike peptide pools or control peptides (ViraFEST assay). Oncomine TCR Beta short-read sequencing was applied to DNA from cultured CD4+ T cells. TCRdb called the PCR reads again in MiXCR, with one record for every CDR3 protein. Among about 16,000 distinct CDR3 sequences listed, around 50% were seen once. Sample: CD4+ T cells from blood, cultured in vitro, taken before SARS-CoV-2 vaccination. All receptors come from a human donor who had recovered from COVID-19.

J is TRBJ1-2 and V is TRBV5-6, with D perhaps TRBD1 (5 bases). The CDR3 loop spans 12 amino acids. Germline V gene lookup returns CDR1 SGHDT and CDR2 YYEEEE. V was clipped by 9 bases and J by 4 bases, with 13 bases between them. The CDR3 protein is CATTQGTYGYTF. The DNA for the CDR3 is TGTGCCACTACTCAGGGAACCTATGGCTACACCTTC.

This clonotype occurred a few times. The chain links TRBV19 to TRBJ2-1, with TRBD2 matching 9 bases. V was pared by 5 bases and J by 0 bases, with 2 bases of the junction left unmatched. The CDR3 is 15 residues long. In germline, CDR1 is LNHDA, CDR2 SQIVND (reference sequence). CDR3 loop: CASSRSGSSYNEQFF. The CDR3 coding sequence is TGTGCCAGTAGTCGTAGCGGGAGCTCCTACAATGAGCAGTTCTTC. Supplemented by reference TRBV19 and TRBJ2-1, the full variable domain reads DGGITQSPKYLFRKEGQNVTLSCEQNLNHDAMYWYRQDPGQGLRLIYYSQIVNDFQKGDIAEGYSVSREKKESFPLTVTSAQKNPTAFYLCASSRSGSSYNEQFFGPGTRLTVL.

CDR3 sequence (DNA): TGCAGTGCTAGAGATACTTTACAGGGGGCCGGTCCCCAGCATTTT. This gives the protein CSARDTLQGAGPQHF. The chain couples TRBV20-1 to TRBJ1-5; TRBD1 matches 9 bases. CDR1 is DFQATT and CDR2 is SNEGSKA in the germline V gene (reference sequence). This CDR3 is built from 15 residues. Trimming took 0 bases from V and 10 from J; bases not matched to a gene: 10.

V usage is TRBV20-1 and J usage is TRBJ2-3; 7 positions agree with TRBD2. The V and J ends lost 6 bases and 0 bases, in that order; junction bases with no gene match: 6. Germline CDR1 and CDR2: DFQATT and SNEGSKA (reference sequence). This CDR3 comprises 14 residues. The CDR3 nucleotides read TGCAGTGCCTTGGTAGCGGGTAGCACAGATACGCAGTATTTT. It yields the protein CSALVAGSTDTQYF.

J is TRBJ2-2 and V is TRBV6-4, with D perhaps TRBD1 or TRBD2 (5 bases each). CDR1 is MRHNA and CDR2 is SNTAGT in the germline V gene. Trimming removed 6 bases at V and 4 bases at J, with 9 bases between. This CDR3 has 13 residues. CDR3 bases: TGTGCCAGCAGCCGTGGGGGCACCGGGGAGCTGTTTTTT. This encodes CASSRGGTGELFF.

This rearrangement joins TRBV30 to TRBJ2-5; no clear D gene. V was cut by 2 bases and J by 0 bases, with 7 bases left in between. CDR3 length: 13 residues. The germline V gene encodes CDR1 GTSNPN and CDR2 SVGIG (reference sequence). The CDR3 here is CAWSIFHQETQYF. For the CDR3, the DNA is TGTGCCTGGAGTATTTTTCACCAAGAGACCCAGTACTTC.

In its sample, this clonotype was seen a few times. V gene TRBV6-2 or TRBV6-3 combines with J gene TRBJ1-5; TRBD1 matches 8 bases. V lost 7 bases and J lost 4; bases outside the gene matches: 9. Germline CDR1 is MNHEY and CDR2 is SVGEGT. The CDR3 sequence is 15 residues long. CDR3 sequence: CASIKGQGANQPQHF. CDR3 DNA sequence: TGTGCCAGCATCAAAGGACAGGGCGCGAATCAGCCCCAGCATTTT.

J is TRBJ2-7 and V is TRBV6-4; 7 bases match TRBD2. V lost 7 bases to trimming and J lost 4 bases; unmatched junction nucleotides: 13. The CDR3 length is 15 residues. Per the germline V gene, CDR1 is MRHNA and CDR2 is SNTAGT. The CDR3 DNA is TGTGCCAGCAATTCGGCGGGAGTGGTTCGGTACGAGCAGTACTTC. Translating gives CASNSAGVVRYEQYF.